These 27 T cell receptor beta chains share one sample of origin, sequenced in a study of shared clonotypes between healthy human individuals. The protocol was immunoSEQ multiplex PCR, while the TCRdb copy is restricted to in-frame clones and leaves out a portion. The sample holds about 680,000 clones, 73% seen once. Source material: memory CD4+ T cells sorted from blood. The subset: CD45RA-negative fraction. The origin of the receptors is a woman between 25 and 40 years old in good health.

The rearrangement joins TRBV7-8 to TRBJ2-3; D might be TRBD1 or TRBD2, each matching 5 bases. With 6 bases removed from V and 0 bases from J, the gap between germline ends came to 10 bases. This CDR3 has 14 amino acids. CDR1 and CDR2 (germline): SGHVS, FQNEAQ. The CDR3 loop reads CASRPGRSTDTQYF. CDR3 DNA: TGTGCCAGCAGACCGGGACGTAGCACAGATACGCAGTATTTT. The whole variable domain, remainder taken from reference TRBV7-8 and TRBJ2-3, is GAGVSQSPRYKVAKRGQDVALRCDPISGHVSLFWYQQALGQGPEFLTYFQNEAQLDKSGLPSDRFFAERPEGSVSTLKIQRTQQEDSAVYLCASRPGRSTDTQYFGPGTRLTVL.

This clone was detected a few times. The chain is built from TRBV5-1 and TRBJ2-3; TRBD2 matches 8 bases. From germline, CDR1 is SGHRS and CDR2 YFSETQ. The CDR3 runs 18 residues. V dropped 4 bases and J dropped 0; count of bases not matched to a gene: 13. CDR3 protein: CASSRSTSVFTSTDTQYF. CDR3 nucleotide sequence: TGCGCCAGCAGCAGATCGACTAGCGTTTTCACTAGCACAGATACGCAGTATTTT.

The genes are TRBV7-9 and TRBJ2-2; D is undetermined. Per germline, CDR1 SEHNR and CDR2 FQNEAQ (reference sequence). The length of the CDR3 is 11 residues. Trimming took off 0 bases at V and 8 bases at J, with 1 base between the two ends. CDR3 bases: TGTGCCAGCAGCTTAGCTGGGGAGCTGTTTTTT. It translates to CASSLAGELFF.

CDR3 in DNA: TGTGCCAGCAGCCAACTAGCGGGAGAAGAGACCCAGTACTTC. It encodes CASSQLAGEETQYF. This chain joins TRBV14 and TRBJ2-5; 10 bases fit TRBD2. This CDR3 contains 14 residues. Trimming cost V 2 bases and J 3 bases; bases outside gene matches: 0. Germline assignment: CDR1 SGHDN and CDR2 FVKESK. The full variable domain, rest sourced from reference TRBV14 and TRBJ2-5, is EAGVTQFPSHSVIEKGQTVTLRCDPISGHDNLYWYRRVMGKEIKFLLHFVKESKQDESGMPNNRFLAERTGGTYSTLKVQPAELEDSGVYFCASSQLAGEETQYFGPGTRLLVL.

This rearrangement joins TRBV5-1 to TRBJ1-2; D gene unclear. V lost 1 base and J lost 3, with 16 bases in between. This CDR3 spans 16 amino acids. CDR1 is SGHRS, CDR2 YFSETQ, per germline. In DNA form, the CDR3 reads TGCGCCAGCAGCTTGAGATCGGGGAGTTCTGACTATGGCTACACCTTC. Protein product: CASSLRSGSSDYGYTF.

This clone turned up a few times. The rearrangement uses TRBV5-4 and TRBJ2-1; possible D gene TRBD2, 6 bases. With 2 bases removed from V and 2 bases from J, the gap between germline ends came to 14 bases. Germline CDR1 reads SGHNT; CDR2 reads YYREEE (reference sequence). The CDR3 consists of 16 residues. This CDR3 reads CASSFQLAITYNEQFF. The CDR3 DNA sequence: TGTGCCAGCAGCTTCCAACTAGCTATTACCTACAATGAGCAGTTCTTC.

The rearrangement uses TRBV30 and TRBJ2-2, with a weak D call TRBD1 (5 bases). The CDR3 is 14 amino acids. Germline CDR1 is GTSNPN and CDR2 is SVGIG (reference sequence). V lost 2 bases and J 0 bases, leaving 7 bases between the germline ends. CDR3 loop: CAWSKGTNTGELFF. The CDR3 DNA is TGTGCCTGGAGTAAGGGGACGAACACCGGGGAGCTGTTTTTT. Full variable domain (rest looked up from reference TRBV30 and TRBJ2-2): SQTIHQWPATLVQPVGSPLSLECTVEGTSNPNLYWYRQAAGRGLQLLFYSVGIGQISSEVPQNLSASRPQDRQFILSSKKLLLSDSGFYLCAWSKGTNTGELFFGEGSRLTVL.

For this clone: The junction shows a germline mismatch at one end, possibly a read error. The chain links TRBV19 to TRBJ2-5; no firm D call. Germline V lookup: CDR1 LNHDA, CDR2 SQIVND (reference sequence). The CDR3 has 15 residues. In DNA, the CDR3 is TGTGCCAGTGGTATCAGGTGGGCCCCTCAAGAGACCCAGTACTTC. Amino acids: CASGIRWAPQETQYF.

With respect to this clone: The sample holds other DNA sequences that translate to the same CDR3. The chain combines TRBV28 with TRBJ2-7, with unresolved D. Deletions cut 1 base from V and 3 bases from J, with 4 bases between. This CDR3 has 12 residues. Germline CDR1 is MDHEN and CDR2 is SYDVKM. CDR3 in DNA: TGTGCCAGCAGTTTATCCGGCTACGAGCAGTACTTC. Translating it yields CASSLSGYEQYF.

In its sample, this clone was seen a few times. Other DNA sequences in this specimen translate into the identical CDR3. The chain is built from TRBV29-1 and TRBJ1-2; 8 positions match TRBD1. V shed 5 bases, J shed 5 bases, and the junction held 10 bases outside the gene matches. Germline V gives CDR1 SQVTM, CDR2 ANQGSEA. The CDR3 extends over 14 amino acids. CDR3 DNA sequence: TGCAGCGTTCAAGGTCAGGGGGCAGGTTATGGCTACACCTTC. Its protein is CSVQGQGAGYGYTF.

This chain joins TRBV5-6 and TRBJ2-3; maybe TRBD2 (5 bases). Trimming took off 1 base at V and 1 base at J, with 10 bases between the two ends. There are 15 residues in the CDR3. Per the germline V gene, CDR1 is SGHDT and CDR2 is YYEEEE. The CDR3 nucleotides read TGTGCCAGCAGCTTGCCAGGTAGCGGCACAGATACGCAGTATTTT. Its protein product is CASSLPGSGTDTQYF.

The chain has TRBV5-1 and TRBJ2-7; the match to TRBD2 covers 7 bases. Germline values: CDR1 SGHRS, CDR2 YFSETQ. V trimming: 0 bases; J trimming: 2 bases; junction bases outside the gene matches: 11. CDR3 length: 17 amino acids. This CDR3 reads CASSLAHRTSSPYEQYF. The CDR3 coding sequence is TGCGCCAGCAGCTTGGCCCATCGGACTAGTTCTCCCTACGAGCAGTACTTC.

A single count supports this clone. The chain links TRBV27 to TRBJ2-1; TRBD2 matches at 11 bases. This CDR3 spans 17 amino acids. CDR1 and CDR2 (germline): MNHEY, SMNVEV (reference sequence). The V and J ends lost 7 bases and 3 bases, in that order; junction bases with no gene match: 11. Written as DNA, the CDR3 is TGTGCCAGCAACCCCCGCCTTCTAGCGGGAGGCTACAATGAGCAGTTCTTC. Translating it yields CASNPRLLAGGYNEQFF.

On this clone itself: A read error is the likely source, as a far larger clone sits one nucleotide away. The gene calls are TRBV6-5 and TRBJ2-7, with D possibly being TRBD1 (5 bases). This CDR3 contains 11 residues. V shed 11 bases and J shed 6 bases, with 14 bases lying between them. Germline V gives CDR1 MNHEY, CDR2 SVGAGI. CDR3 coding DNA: TGTGCCGCCTCAAGGGGCGTCGAGCAGTACTTC. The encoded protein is CAASRGVEQYF.

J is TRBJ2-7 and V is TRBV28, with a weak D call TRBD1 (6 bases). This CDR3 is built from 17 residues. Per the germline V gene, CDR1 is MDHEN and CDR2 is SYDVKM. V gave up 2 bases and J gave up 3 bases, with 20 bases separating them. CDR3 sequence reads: CASSLGGGLPSGYEQYF. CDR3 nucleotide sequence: TGTGCCAGCAGTTTAGGGGGCGGGCTGCCGTCGGGCTACGAGCAGTACTTC.

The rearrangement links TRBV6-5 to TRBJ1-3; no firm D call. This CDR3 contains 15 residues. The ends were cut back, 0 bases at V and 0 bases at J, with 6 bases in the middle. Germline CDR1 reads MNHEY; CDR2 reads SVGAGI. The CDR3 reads CASSYSRNSGNTIYF. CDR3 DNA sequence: TGTGCCAGCAGTTACTCCCGGAACTCTGGAAACACCATATATTTT.

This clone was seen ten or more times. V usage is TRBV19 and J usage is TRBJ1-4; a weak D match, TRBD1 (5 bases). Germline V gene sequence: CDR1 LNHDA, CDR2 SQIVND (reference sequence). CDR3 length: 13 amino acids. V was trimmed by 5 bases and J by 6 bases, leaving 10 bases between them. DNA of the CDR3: TGTGCCAGTAGTGATCGGGGACATGAAAAACTGTTTTTT. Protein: CASSDRGHEKLFF.

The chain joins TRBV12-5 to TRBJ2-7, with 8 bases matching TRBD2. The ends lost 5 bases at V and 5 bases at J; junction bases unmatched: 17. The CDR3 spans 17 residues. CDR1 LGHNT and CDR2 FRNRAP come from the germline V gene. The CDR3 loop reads CASGEPPDAGGRNEQYF. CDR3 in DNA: TGTGCTAGTGGTGAGCCCCCGGACGCGGGGGGTCGGAACGAGCAGTACTTC.

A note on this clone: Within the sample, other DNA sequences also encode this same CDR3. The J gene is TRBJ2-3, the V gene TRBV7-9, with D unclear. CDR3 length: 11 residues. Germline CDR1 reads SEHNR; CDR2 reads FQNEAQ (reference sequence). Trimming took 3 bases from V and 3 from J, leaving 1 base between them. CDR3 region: CASSLTDTQYF. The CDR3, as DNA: TGTGCCAGCAGCTTGACAGATACGCAGTATTTT.

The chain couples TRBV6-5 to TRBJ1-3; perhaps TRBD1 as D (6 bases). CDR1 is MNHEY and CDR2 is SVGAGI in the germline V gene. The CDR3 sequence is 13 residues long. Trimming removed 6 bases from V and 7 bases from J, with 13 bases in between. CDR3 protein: CASRPTGLNTIYF. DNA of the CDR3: TGTGCCAGCAGGCCAACAGGGCTCAACACCATATATTTT.

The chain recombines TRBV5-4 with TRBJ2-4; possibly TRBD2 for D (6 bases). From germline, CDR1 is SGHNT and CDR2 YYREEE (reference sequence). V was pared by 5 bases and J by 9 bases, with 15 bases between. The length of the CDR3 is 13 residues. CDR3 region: CASSPGLGGIQYF. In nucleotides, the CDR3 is TGTGCCAGCAGTCCGGGACTGGGGGGCATTCAGTACTTC. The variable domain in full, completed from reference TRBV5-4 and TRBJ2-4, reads ETGVTQSPTHLIKTRGQQVTLRCSSQSGHNTVSWYQQALGQGPQFIFQYYREEENGRGNFPPRFSGLQFPNYSSELNVNALELDDSALYLCASSPGLGGIQYFGAGTRLSVL.

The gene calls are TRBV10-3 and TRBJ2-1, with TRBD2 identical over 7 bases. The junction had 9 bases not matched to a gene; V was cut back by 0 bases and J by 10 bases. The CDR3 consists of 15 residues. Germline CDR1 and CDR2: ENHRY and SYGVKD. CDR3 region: CAISESLASGREQFF. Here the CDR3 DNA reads TGTGCCATCAGTGAGTCGTTAGCTAGCGGACGGGAGCAGTTCTTC.

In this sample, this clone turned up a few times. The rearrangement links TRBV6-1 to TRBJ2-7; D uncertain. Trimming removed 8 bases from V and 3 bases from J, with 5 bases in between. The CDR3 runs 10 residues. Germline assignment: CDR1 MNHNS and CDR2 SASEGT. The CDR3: CASEDYEQYF. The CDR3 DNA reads TGTGCCAGCGAAGACTACGAGCAGTACTTC.

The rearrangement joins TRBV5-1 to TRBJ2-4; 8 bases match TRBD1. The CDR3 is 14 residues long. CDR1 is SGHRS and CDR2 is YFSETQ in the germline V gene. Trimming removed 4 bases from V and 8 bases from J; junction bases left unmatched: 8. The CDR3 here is CASSQGQGSDIQYF. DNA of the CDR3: TGCGCCAGCAGCCAAGGACAGGGATCGGACATTCAGTACTTC.

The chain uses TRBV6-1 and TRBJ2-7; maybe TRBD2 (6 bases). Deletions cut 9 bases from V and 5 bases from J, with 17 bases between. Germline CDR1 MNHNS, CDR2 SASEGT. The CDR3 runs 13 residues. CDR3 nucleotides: TGTGCCAGTACCGGGACTCCTTGGGACGAGCAGTACTTC. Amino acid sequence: CASTGTPWDEQYF.

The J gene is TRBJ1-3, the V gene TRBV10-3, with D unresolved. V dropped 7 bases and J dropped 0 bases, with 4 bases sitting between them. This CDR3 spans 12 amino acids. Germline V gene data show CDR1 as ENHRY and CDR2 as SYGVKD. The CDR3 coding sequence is TGTGCCATCAACAACTCTGGAAACACCATATATTTT. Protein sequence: CAINNSGNTIYF.

The DNA for the CDR3 is TGCGCCAGCCGACAGGGGGCACGGTCTAGCACAGATACGCAGTATTTT. This translates into CASRQGARSSTDTQYF. The genes are TRBV5-1 and TRBJ2-3; 10 positions agree with TRBD1. V lost 7 bases and J lost 0; bases outside the gene matches: 8. CDR3 length equals 16 residues. From germline, CDR1 is SGHRS and CDR2 YFSETQ. Using reference TRBV5-1 and TRBJ2-3 for the parts outside the CDR3, the full variable domain is KAGVTQTPRYLIKTRGQQVTLSCSPISGHRSVSWYQQTPGQGLQFLFEYFSETQRNKGNFPGRFSGRQFSNSRSEMNVSTLELGDSALYLCASRQGARSSTDTQYFGPGTRLTVL.